Included here is one T cell receptor beta chain sequence, with context. This sample was included in a study of response to subunit inactivated influenza vaccine. The CDR3 runs 14 residues. Trimming shortened V by 6 bases and J by 9 bases, and 20 bases separated the two germline ends. Looked up from germline, CDR1 is MDHEN and CDR2 is SYDVKM. TCRdb re-called the RT-PCR reads with MiXCR, one entry per CDR3 protein. The data hold some 540,000 distinct CDR3 sequences, with around 21% observed a single time. The same data also contributed to another study, on T cells expressing NK-cell markers. According to that study: As the method of synthesis, 5'RACE template switching with UMIs yielded TCR beta cDNA. The authors derived TCR beta repertoires from sorted CD3+CD56+NKG2C+, CD3+CD56+NKG2C- and CD3+CD56-NKG2C+ T cells. In several donors, dominant clonotypes made up about 28.3-65% of CD3+CD56-NKG2C+ cells.

Specimen: CD4+ T cells sorted from PBMCs, collected 12 days after vaccination. This sequence originates from a man in his fifties or sixties who received an inactivated influenza vaccine. V usage is TRBV28 and J usage is TRBJ1-1; D not certain. CDR3 in DNA: TGTGCCAGCAGGCCTAGGAATGTGCGGAGTAAAGCTTTCTTT. Translating it yields CASRPRNVRSKAFF.